This T cell receptor beta chain was identified during a study of blood T cell repertoires in COVID-19. Whole-study context: COVID-19 samples, acute and convalescent, were from the United States, Italy and Spain. Nucleic acid was either cDNA or gDNA, and it came from T cells, B-cell-depleted T cells, or PBMCs.

Methods used by the authors: Counts of nucleated cells, estimated from reference gene primer amplification, were obtained. Measured with immunoSEQ multiplex PCR; TCRdb has only the in-frame clones, and not every one. That table gives V, J and clone size, and the DNA gave D and trimming. The table records approximately 150,000 clones, about four fifths of them present only once. CDR3 length: 12 residues. V dropped 3 bases and J dropped 6 bases, with 9 bases sitting between them. This clone was seen once. The V gene is TRBV12-3 or TRBV12-4, the J gene TRBJ2-7; D perhaps matches TRBD1 (5 bases). The sequenced sample was peripheral blood. The source is a man aged 60-69 years with active or convalescent COVID-19. CDR3 amino acids: CASSFTGAEQYF. The CDR3 nucleotides read TGTGCCAGCAGTTTTACAGGTGCCGAGCAGTACTTC.